This record concerns one TCR beta chain sequence. This record belongs to a study of metastatic and nonmetastatic thyroid tumors. TCRdb re-called the PCR reads through MiXCR. The sample has some 20,000 clones; 27% are singletons. Prior to thyroid surgery, none of the patients had received any treatment. Germline lookup yields CDR1 MNHEY and CDR2 SMNVEV (reference sequence). This CDR3 has 14 amino acids. V shed 0 bases and J shed 5 bases, with 10 bases lying between them. What was sequenced was blood. The V call is TRBV27, the J call TRBJ2-5, with a possible D match to TRBD1 (5 bases). This TCR came from a female donor with papillary thyroid cancer or a benign thyroid nodule (not recorded which). Some clones in this sample may be carry-over from other donors' samples. CDR3 sequence (DNA): TGTGCCAGCAGTTTATCTCGCAGGGTGGAGACCCAGTACTTC. This gives the protein CASSLSRRVETQYF.